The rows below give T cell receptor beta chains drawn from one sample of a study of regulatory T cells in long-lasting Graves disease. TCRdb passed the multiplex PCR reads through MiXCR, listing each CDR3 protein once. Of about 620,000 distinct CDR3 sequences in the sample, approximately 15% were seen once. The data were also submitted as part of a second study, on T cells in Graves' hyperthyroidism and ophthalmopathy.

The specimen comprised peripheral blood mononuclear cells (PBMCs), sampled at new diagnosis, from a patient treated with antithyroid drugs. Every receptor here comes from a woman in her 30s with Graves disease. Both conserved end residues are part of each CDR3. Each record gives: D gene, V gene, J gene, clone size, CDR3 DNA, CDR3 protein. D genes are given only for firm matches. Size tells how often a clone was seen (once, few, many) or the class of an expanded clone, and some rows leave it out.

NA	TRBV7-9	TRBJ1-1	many	TGTGCCAGCAGCTTAGGGGCAGACACGAACACTGAAGCTTTCTTT	CASSLGADTNTEAFF
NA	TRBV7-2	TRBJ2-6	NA	TGTGCCAGCAGAAACCTTGCGGGGTTAACTGGGGCCAACGTCCTGACTTTC	CASRNLAGLTGANVLTF
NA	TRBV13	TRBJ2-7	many	TGTGCCAGCAGCTTAGTACGGCAGGGCAAGTACGAGCAGTACTTC	CASSLVRQGKYEQYF
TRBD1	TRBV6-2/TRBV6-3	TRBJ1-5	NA	TGTGCCAGCAGTCGGGACAGGGGTGGTGGTCAGCCCCAGCATTTT	CASSRDRGGGQPQHF
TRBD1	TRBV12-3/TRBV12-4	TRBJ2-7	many	TGTGCCAGCAGCCTCTCTTATCAGGGGGCTTTACAGTACTTC	CASSLSYQGALQYF
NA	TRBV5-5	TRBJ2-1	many	TGTGCCAGCAGTTATAACGCATGGAATGAGCAGTTCTTC	CASSYNAWNEQFF
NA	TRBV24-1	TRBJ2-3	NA	TGTGCCACCAGTTCCCCACTAGCAGGAGATACGCAGTATTTT	CATSSPLAGDTQYF
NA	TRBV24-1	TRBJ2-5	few	TGTGCCACCAGCCTCCCCCGGACAGACCAAGAGACCCAGTACTTC	CATSLPRTDQETQYF
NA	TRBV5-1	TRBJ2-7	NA	TGCGCCAGCAGCTTGGGCGACGGGAGCGCCTACGAGCAGTACTTC	CASSLGDGSAYEQYF
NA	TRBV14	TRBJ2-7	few	TGTGCCAGCAGCCCGAAAATTTTCGGCGAGCAGTACTTC	CASSPKIFGEQYF
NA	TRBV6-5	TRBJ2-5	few	TGTGCCAGCAGTTTGGGCCCGTCTGGTGAGACCCAGTACTTC	CASSLGPSGETQYF
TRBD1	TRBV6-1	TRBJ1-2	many	TGTGCCAGCAGTGCGGGGACAGGGGCTAAGGGAATCTATGGCTACACCTTC	CASSAGTGAKGIYGYTF
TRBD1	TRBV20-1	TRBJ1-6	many	TGCAGTCCAACCGGGACAGGGGTTGATAATTCACCCCTCCACTTT	CSPTGTGVDNSPLHF
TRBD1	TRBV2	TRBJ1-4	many	TGTGCCAGCATGGACAGGGGCGACGGAAAACTGTTTTTT	CASMDRGDGKLFF
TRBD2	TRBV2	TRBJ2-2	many	TGTGCCAGCAGCACCCCTAGCGGGAGCAGGTCCGGGGAGCTGTTTTTT	CASSTPSGSRSGELFF
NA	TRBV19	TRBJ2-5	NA	TGTGCCAGTAGGTCGGGAGCCGGTTCCCGGACCCAGTACTTC	CASRSGAGSRTQYF
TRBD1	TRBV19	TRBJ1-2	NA	TGTGCCAGTAGTATTGGACAGGGAAACAACTATGGCTACACCTTC	CASSIGQGNNYGYTF
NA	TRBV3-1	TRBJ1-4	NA	TGTGCCAGCAGCCAAGCGGCAGGGTTGAATGAAAAACTGTTTTTT	CASSQAAGLNEKLFF
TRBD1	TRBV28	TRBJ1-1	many	TGTGCCAGCAGCTCGGGACAGAGCACTGAAGCTTTCTTT	CASSSGQSTEAFF
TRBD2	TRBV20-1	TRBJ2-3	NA	TGCAGTGCTACGGGACTAGCGGGATCCACAGATACGCAGTATTTT	CSATGLAGSTDTQYF
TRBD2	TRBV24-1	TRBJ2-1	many	TGTGCCACCAGTGAATGGCGGGAGGGCCACAATGAGCAGTTCTTC	CATSEWREGHNEQFF